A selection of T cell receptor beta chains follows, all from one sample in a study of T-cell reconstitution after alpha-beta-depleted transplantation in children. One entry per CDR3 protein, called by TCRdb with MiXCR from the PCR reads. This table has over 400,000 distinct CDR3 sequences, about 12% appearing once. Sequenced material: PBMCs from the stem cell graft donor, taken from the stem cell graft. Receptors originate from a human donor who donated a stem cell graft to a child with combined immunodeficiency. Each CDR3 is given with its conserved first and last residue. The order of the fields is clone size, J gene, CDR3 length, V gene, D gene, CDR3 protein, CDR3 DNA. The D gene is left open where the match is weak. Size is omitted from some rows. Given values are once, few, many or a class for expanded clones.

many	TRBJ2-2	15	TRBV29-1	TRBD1	CSVETGTGGTGELFF	TGCAGCGTTGAAACCGGGACAGGGGGCACCGGGGAGCTGTTTTTT
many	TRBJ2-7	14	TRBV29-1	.	CSVELHGLLSGQYF	TGCAGCGTGGAACTTCACGGCTTACTTAGCGGGCAGTACTTC
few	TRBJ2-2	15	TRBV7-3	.	CASSLGRPSTGELFF	TGTGCCAGCAGCTTAGGGCGGCCTAGCACCGGGGAGCTGTTTTTT
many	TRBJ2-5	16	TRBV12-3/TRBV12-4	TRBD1	CASSTSGTGLRETQYF	TGTGCCAGCAGCACATCCGGGACAGGGTTACGAGAGACCCAGTACTTC
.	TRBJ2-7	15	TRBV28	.	CASTLQGTTSYEQYF	TGTGCCAGCACTTTACAAGGGACCACCTCCTACGAGCAGTACTTC
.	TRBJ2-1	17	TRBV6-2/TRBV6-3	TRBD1	CASIDMPLRDRYNEQFF	TGTGCCAGCATCGACATGCCCCTCCGGGACAGGTACAATGAGCAGTTCTTC
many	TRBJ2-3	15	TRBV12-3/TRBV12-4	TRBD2	CASKGLAGVTDTQYF	TGTGCCAGCAAAGGACTAGCGGGGGTGACAGATACGCAGTATTTT
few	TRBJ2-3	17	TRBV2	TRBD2	CASRGRSGGHYTDTQYF	TGTGCCAGCAGGGGACGGAGCGGGGGTCATTACACAGATACGCAGTATTTT
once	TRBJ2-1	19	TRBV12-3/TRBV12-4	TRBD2	CASSLGLAGGPSSYNEQFF	TGTGCCAGCAGTTTAGGGCTAGCGGGGGGTCCGAGCTCCTACAATGAGCAGTTCTTC
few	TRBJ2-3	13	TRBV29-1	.	CSVGQLSTDTQYF	TGCAGCGTTGGACAACTCAGCACAGATACGCAGTATTTT
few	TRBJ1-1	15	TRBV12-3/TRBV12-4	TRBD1	CASSLGRTGNTEAFF	TGTGCCAGCAGTTTAGGTCGGACAGGGAACACTGAAGCTTTCTTT
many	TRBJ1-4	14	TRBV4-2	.	CASSQEGVDEKLFF	TGTGCCAGCAGCCAAGAAGGGGTGGATGAAAAACTGTTTTTT
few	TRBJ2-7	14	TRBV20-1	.	CSARGGGATYEQYF	TGCAGTGCTAGAGGGGGCGGGGCAACTTACGAGCAGTACTTC
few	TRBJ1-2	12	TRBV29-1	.	CSVDRSGYGYTF	TGCAGCGTTGACAGGAGCGGCTATGGCTACACCTTC
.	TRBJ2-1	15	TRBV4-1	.	CASSQQGLLAYEQFF	TGCGCCAGCAGCCAACAAGGACTGTTGGCCTACGAGCAGTTCTTC
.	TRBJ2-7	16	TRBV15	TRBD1	CATSTSRDRGAYEQYF	TGTGCCACCAGCACTTCCCGGGACAGGGGAGCCTACGAGCAGTACTTC
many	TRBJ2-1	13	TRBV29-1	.	CSVEGGSTNEQFF	TGCAGCGTTGAAGGTGGCAGTACTAATGAGCAGTTCTTC
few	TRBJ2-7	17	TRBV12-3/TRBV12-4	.	CASSMNPGAANSYEQYF	TGTGCCAGCAGTATGAACCCCGGGGCAGCCAACTCCTACGAGCAGTACTTC
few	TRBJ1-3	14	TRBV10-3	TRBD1	CAISGTESGNTIYF	TGTGCCATCAGCGGGACAGAATCTGGAAACACCATATATTTT
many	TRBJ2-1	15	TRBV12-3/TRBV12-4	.	CASSSAGGNYNEQFF	TGTGCCAGCAGTTCCGCTGGGGGCAACTACAATGAGCAGTTCTTC
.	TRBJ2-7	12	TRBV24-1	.	CATSDDRYEQYF	TGTGCCACCAGTGACGACCGATACGAGCAGTACTTC
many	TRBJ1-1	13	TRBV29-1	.	CSVNAGENTEAFF	TGCAGCGTTAATGCAGGGGAGAACACTGAAGCTTTCTTT
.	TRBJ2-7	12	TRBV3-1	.	CASSRGVGEQYF	TGTGCCAGCAGCCGCGGGGTAGGCGAGCAGTACTTC
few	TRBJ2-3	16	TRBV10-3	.	CAISPVDSSGTDTQYF	TGTGCCATCAGTCCAGTTGACAGCTCTGGCACAGATACGCAGTATTTT
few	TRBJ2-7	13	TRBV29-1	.	CSVADRLVYEQYF	TGCAGCGTTGCCGACAGGTTGGTCTACGAGCAGTACTTC
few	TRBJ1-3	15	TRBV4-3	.	CASSQELPLGNTIYF	TGCGCCAGCAGCCAAGAACTCCCCCTTGGAAACACCATATATTTT
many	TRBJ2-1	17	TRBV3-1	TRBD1	CASSQGQGGTFGNEQFF	TGTGCCAGCAGCCAGGGACAGGGGGGTACTTTTGGCAATGAGCAGTTCTTC
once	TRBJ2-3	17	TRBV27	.	CASSTPVRSAGADTQYF	TGTGCCAGCAGTACCCCTGTGAGGAGCGCTGGCGCAGATACGCAGTATTTT
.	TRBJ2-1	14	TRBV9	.	CASSAWGSDNEQFF	TGTGCCAGCAGCGCCTGGGGCAGCGACAATGAGCAGTTCTTC
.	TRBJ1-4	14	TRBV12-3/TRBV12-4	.	CASSPDRDNEKLFF	TGTGCCAGCAGCCCTGACAGAGATAATGAAAAACTGTTTTTT
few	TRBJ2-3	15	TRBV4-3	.	CASSQGSKGTDTQYF	TGCGCCAGCAGCCAAGGATCGAAGGGAACAGATACGCAGTATTTT
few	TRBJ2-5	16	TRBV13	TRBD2	CASSLGGRAVVETQYF	TGTGCCAGCAGCTTAGGCGGGAGGGCCGTAGTAGAGACCCAGTACTTC
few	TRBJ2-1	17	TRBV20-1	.	CSARDLVRAGISNEQFF	TGCAGTGCTAGAGATCTAGTCCGGGCCGGGATATCCAATGAGCAGTTCTTC
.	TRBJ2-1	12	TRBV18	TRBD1	CASSPGQNEQFF	TGTGCCAGCTCACCGGGACAGAATGAGCAGTTCTTC
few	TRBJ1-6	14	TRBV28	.	CASGQWRAHSPLHF	TGTGCCAGCGGACAGTGGAGGGCTCATTCACCCCTCCACTTT
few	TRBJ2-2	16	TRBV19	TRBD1	CASRRDRGSNTGELFF	TGTGCCAGCAGACGGGACAGGGGCTCGAACACCGGGGAGCTGTTTTTT
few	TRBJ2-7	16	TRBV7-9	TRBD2	CASSPGLAGRSYEQYF	TGTGCCAGCAGCCCCGGACTAGCGGGCAGATCCTACGAGCAGTACTTC